This note documents a single T cell receptor (beta chain) sequence. The CDR3 has 14 amino acids. Trimming took 4 bases from V and 5 from J; bases not matched to a gene: 7. CDR1 is LGHDT and CDR2 is YNNKEL in the germline V gene (reference sequence). The sample comes from a study of blood T cell repertoires in COVID-19. Study summary: There were acute and convalescent COVID-19 samples, and they came from the United States, Italy and Spain.

Clones were sequenced by immunoSEQ multiplex PCR, and TCRdb holds only the in-frame ones, with some missing. The table records 150,000 to 200,000 clones, about 77% of them present only once. Sequences were obtained from peripheral blood. The J gene is TRBJ1-1, the V gene TRBV3-1 (or the pseudogene TRBV3-2); 7 positions agree with TRBD1. This receptor was obtained from a woman of 80 years or more with acute or convalescent COVID-19. The DNA for the CDR3 is TGTGCCAGCAGCCCGAGACAGGGCGATACTGAAGCTTTCTTT. This gives the protein CASSPRQGDTEAFF.